This T cell receptor beta chain was identified in a study of blood T cell repertoires in COVID-19. Across the whole study: Samples came from the United States, Italy and Spain, spanning acute and convalescent COVID-19. PBMCs, B-cell-depleted T cells, or T cells were the source of the cDNA or gDNA that made up the material.

J lost 3 bases, V lost 8 bases, and 5 bases had no gene match. The CDR3 spans 13 residues. Germline values: CDR1 MNHNY, CDR2 SVGAGI (reference sequence). Study processing details: Scientists estimated how many nucleated cells there were by amplifying reference gene primers. Sequenced by immunoSEQ multiplex PCR; TCRdb stores in-frame clones only, minus some. The V and J calls and clone size were taken over from that table, and D and trimming were inferred from the DNA. Of about 61,000 clones in the sample, around nine tenths are singletons; the top ten hold 20% to 25%. The V call is TRBV6-6, the J call TRBJ1-2; 8 bases agree with TRBD1. The TCR sequence derives from a woman between 45 and 65 years old with active or convalescent COVID-19. The sequencing input was peripheral blood. CDR3 loop: CASDQGAHYGYTF. The CDR3 coding sequence is TGTGCCAGCGACCAGGGGGCGCACTATGGCTACACCTTC.